This TCR beta chain was sequenced in a study of blood T cell repertoires in COVID-19. Turning to the study itself: Samples representing acute and convalescent COVID-19 were sourced from the United States, Italy and Spain. T cells, B-cell-depleted T cells, or PBMCs provided the cDNA or gDNA that served as material.

Profiled with immunoSEQ multiplex PCR; TCRdb holds only in-frame clones, not every one. The table includes 88,000 or so clones, about four fifths detected once. A single count supports this clone. J lost 4 bases, V lost 2 bases, and 2 bases had no gene match. The CDR3 sequence is 14 residues long. CDR1 is SGHNT, CDR2 YYREEE, per germline (reference sequence). This rearrangement joins TRBV5-4 to TRBJ2-5, with 10 bases matching TRBD2. The receptor's source is a human donor in a cohort sampled during active COVID-19. Sequences were obtained from peripheral blood. CDR3 loop: CASSFRLAGETQYF. In DNA form, the CDR3 reads TGTGCCAGCAGCTTCCGACTAGCGGGAGAGACCCAGTACTTC.